The clone carrying this T cell receptor beta chain has a single count. The data are from a study of shared clonotypes between healthy human individuals. Germline CDR1 is SGHRS and CDR2 is YFSETQ. V lost 3 bases, J lost 2 bases, and 11 bases lay in between. This CDR3 spans 14 amino acids. Clones were read by immunoSEQ multiplex PCR, and TCRdb kept only the in-frame ones, dropping some. The sample lists more than 600,000 clones, about 92% seen once, with roughly 24% in the top ten. Terminally differentiated effector memory CD45RA+ cells were left out of the naive CD8 fraction, which was CD45RO-negative and positively selected for CCR7.

Sequenced input: naive CD8+ T cells sorted from blood. This sequence originates from a man aged 30 to 39 in good health. The chain uses TRBV5-1 and TRBJ1-1, with a weak D call TRBD1 (6 bases). The CDR3 coding sequence is TGCGCCAGCAGCTCAGGACAGATCAACACTGAAGCTTTCTTT. Translated, it gives CASSSGQINTEAFF. The complete variable domain, with remaining parts taken from reference TRBV5-1 and TRBJ1-1, reads KAGVTQTPRYLIKTRGQQVTLSCSPISGHRSVSWYQQTPGQGLQFLFEYFSETQRNKGNFPGRFSGRQFSNSRSEMNVSTLELGDSALYLCASSSGQINTEAFFGQGTRLTVV.